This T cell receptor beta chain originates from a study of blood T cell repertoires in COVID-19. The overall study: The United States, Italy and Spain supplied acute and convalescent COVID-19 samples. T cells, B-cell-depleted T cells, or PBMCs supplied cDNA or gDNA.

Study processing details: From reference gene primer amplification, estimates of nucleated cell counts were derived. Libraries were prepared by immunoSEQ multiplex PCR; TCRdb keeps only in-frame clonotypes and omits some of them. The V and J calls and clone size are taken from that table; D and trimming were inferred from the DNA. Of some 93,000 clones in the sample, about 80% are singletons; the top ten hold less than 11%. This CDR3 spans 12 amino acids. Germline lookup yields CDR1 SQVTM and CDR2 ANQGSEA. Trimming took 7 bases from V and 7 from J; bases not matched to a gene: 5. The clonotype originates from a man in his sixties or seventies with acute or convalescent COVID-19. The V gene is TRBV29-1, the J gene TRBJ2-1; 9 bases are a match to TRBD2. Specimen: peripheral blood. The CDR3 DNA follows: TGCAGCGGCTCTAGCGGGATAAATGAGCAGTTCTTC. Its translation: CSGSSGINEQFF.